This TCR beta chain derives from a study of cytomegalovirus exposure and HLA in healthy donors. Comment on this clone: Its antigen is not identified.

V lost 9 bases and J lost 2; bases outside the gene matches: 12. The length of the CDR3 is 15 residues. CDR1 SEHNR and CDR2 FQNEAQ come from the germline V gene (reference sequence). Notes on the study in general: The HLA-A and HLA-B alleles of most subjects were reportedly predicted accurately from TCR beta sequences.

13 Jbeta primers and 60 Vbeta primers were used for the PCR. Here immunoSEQ multiplex PCR was the method, and the copy in TCRdb shows in-frame clones only, minus some. The repertoire holds 95,000 to 100,000 clones, with around three quarters as singletons. The receptor was isolated from a man in his forties in good health and CMV-seronegative. The sequenced material came from PBMCs. The V call is TRBV7-9, the J call TRBJ2-5, with 7 bases matching TRBD2. The CDR3 DNA sequence: TGTGCCAGTGCGACCGGGGACTACCCACAAGAGACCCAGTACTTC. Translation: CASATGDYPQETQYF.